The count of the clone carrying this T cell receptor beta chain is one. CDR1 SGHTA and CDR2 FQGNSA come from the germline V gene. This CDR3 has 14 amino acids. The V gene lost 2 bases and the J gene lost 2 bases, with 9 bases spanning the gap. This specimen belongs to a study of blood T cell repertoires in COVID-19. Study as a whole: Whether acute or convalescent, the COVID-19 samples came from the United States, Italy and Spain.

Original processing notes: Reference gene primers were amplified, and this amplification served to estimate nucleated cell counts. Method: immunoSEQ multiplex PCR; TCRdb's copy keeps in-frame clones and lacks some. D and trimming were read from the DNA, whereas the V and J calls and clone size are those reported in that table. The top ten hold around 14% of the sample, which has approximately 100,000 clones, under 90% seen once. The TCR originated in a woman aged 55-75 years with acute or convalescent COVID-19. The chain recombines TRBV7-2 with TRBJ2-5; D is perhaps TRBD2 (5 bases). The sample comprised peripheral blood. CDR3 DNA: TGTGCCAGCAGCTTAAGTAGCGCACAAGAGACCCAGTACTTC. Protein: CASSLSSAQETQYF.